One and the same sample provided the 26 T cell receptor beta chains below, sequenced in a study of Ad26.COV2.S vaccination and SARS-CoV-2 variants. The table came from immunoSEQ multiplex PCR; TCRdb's copy has only in-frame clones and leaves some out. The sample consists of hundreds of thousands of clones, 90% of them appearing once. Specified treatment: some 19 received Ad26.COV2.S at low or high dose, single or two shots; roughly 5 received placebo; per-sample allocation not given. Samples came from day 63 after the first vaccine or placebo injection. The sample in question was peripheral blood, obtained in a trial of Ad26.COV2.S vaccine versus placebo. Receptor source: a person between 18 and 65 years old who received the Ad26.COV2.S COVID-19 vaccine or a placebo.

Here the CDR3 reads CASSQGPGYSYEQYF. The CDR3 region has the DNA TGTGCCAGCAGCCAAGGCCCTGGGTATTCCTACGAGCAGTACTTC. This rearrangement joins TRBV3-1 (or the pseudogene TRBV3-2) to TRBJ2-7; D is unclear. This CDR3 has 15 amino acids. Trimming cost V 1 base and J 1 base, with 11 bases left between them. Germline CDR1 LGHDT, CDR2 YNNKEL (reference sequence).

The CDR3 DNA sequence: TGTGCCAGCAGCTTGGGGGGAGGAGTTACCGGGGAGCTGTTTTTT. It yields the protein CASSLGGGVTGELFF. The rearrangement uses TRBV5-4 and TRBJ2-2; perhaps TRBD2 as D (6 bases). Germline V gene sequence: CDR1 SGHNT, CDR2 YYREEE (reference sequence). This CDR3 has 15 amino acids. V was trimmed by 0 bases and J by 5 bases, leaving 11 bases between them.

V gene TRBV19 combines with J gene TRBJ2-7; perhaps TRBD1 as D (6 bases). The CDR3 loop spans 13 amino acids. Germline V CDR1 and CDR2: LNHDA, SQIVND (reference sequence). The V end was cut by 5 bases, the J end by 6 bases, with 14 bases between. CDR3 amino acids: CASSLAGEGEQYF. DNA for the CDR3: TGTGCCAGTAGTCTCGCAGGGGAAGGCGAGCAGTACTTC.

The chain carries TRBV5-1 and TRBJ2-7; no reliable D call. V was clipped by 2 bases and J by 0 bases, with 15 bases between them. The CDR3 consists of 16 residues. Per the germline V gene, CDR1 is SGHRS and CDR2 is YFSETQ. CDR3 nucleotide sequence: TGCGCCAGCAGCTTTGGCCACACAGAGAGCTCCTACGAGCAGTACTTC. The encoded protein is CASSFGHTESSYEQYF.

The count of this clone is one. The chain is built from TRBV5-4 and TRBJ1-1; the D gene is possibly TRBD1 (5 bases). CDR3 size: 14 residues. Trimming stripped 4 bases from V and 3 bases from J, with 13 bases between. From germline, CDR1 is SGHNT and CDR2 YYREEE (reference sequence). CDR3 residues: CASSLQTGHTEAFF. DNA for the CDR3: TGTGCCAGCAGCCTGCAAACGGGGCACACTGAAGCTTTCTTT.

This chain links TRBV11-3 with TRBJ2-2, with D possibly matching TRBD1 (6 bases). The CDR3 is 12 residues long. Germline CDR1 reads SGHNT; CDR2 reads YENEEA. The V end was cut by 5 bases, the J end by 6 bases, with 7 bases between. DNA of the CDR3: TGTGCCAGCAGCGACAGGTCCGGGGAGCTGTTTTTT. Its translation: CASSDRSGELFF.

J is TRBJ1-4 and V is TRBV6-5; 7 bases align to TRBD1. This CDR3 is 14 amino acids long. The trim removed 2 bases at V and 5 bases at J, leaving 2 bases unmatched. The germline CDR1 and CDR2 sequences are MNHEY and SVGAGI. The CDR3, as DNA: TGTGCCAGCAGTTACGGCAGGGGGAATGAAAAACTGTTTTTT. It is translated as CASSYGRGNEKLFF.

CDR3 in amino acids: CASSWPGGPQFF. CDR3 nucleotides: TGTGCCAGCAGTTGGCCCGGGGGCCCTCAGTTCTTC. This rearrangement joins TRBV28 to TRBJ2-1; D may match TRBD1 or TRBD2 (6 bases each). With 4 bases removed from V and 13 bases from J, the gap between germline ends came to 14 bases. Looked up from germline, CDR1 is MDHEN and CDR2 is SYDVKM. This CDR3 is built from 12 residues.

This clone was observed a single time. V and J are TRBV6-5 and TRBJ2-1; D uncertain. This CDR3 has 13 amino acids. V was pared by 0 bases and J by 8 bases, with 8 bases between. Germline V gene data show CDR1 as MNHEY and CDR2 as SVGAGI. The CDR3 reads CASSYSQLDEQFF. CDR3 nucleotides: TGTGCCAGCAGTTACTCCCAGCTCGATGAGCAGTTCTTC.

The V call is TRBV7-9, the J call TRBJ1-1; TRBD1 is a possible D gene (6 bases). This CDR3 has 15 residues. The V gene lost 2 bases and the J gene lost 4 bases, with 14 bases spanning the gap. CDR1 SEHNR and CDR2 FQNEAQ come from the germline V gene (reference sequence). The CDR3 here is CASSLKAGVGTEAFF. CDR3 DNA: TGTGCCAGCAGCTTAAAGGCAGGGGTCGGCACTGAAGCTTTCTTT.

The V and J genes are TRBV28 and TRBJ2-7, with 7 bases fitting TRBD1. The CDR3 totals 14 residues. In germline, CDR1 is MDHEN, CDR2 SYDVKM. Germline trimming cut 2 bases from V and 4 bases from J; bases unmatched to any gene: 5. The CDR3 DNA follows: TGTGCCAGCAGTTTAGAGGGGGCAGCTTACGAGCAGTACTTC. Its protein product is CASSLEGAAYEQYF. Full variable domain (missing parts from reference TRBV28 and TRBJ2-7): DVKVTQSSRYLVKRTGEKVFLECVQDMDHENMFWYRQDPGLGLRLIYFSYDVKMKEKGDIPEGYSVSREKKERFSLILESASTNQTSMYLCASSLEGAAYEQYFGPGTRLTVT.

In this sample, this clone turned up once. In DNA, the CDR3 is TGTGCCAGCAGCTTGCTCGGGGCGGGCACCGGGGAGCTGTTTTTT. Residues: CASSLLGAGTGELFF. J is TRBJ2-2 and V is TRBV5-6; perhaps D is TRBD1 or TRBD2 (5 bases each). V was shortened by 1 base and J by 4 bases, with 11 bases between the two germline ends. The CDR3 has 15 amino acids. Germline V gene data show CDR1 as SGHDT and CDR2 as YYEEEE.

This clone was seen just once. The rearrangement links TRBV19 to TRBJ2-1; tentatively, D is TRBD1 (5 bases). With 3 bases removed from V and 8 bases from J, the gap between germline ends came to 11 bases. This CDR3 has 13 amino acids. Germline CDR1 and CDR2: LNHDA and SQIVND (reference sequence). The CDR3 region has the DNA TGTGCCAGTAGTATTCCCACAGGCTATGAGCAGTTCTTC. Protein product: CASSIPTGYEQFF.

The V gene is TRBV11-2, the J gene TRBJ1-3, with no clear D. The V gene lost 5 bases and the J gene lost 0 bases, with 11 bases spanning the gap. The CDR3 extends over 15 amino acids. Germline CDR1 is SGHAT and CDR2 is FQNNGV. CDR3 sequence: CASSPGRISGNTIYF. For the CDR3, the DNA is TGTGCCAGCAGCCCTGGACGGATCTCTGGAAACACCATATATTTT.

V and J are TRBV5-1 and TRBJ2-7; TRBD2 matches 12 bases. This CDR3 comprises 15 residues. Looked up from germline, CDR1 is SGHRS and CDR2 is YFSETQ. The V gene end was trimmed by 5 bases and the J gene end by 9 bases; junction bases not matched to a gene: 12. CDR3 nucleotides: TGCGCCAGCAGGGTAGGGACTAGCGGGCGTCCCGGGCAGTACTTC. Amino acids: CASRVGTSGRPGQYF.

V is TRBV15 and J is TRBJ2-3, with a weak D call TRBD2 (5 bases). Germline values: CDR1 LNHNV, CDR2 YYDKDF (reference sequence). This CDR3 comprises 14 residues. V was clipped by 0 bases and J by 2 bases, with 6 bases between them. The CDR3 spells CATSRETTTDTQYF. The CDR3 bases are TGTGCCACCAGCAGAGAGACTACCACAGATACGCAGTATTTT.

The chain uses TRBV10-3 and TRBJ2-5; 7 nucleotides align to TRBD2. This CDR3 is built from 14 residues. Germline V gene lookup returns CDR1 ENHRY and CDR2 SYGVKD. V was pared by 6 bases and J by 2 bases, with 6 bases of the junction left unmatched. CDR3 bases: TGTGCCATCAGCTGGGGGGAGGGACAAGAGACCCAGTACTTC. Amino acids: CAISWGEGQETQYF.

The chain carries TRBV19 and TRBJ1-2, with 8 bases that match TRBD1. CDR1 and CDR2 from the germline V gene are LNHDA and SQIVND (reference sequence). The V gene end was trimmed by 4 bases and the J gene end by 6 bases; junction bases not matched to a gene: 7. The CDR3 runs to 14 residues. The CDR3 sequence is CASSTRTGRHGYTF. The CDR3 DNA reads as TGTGCCAGTAGTACCCGGACAGGGCGGCATGGCTACACCTTC.

This clone was recorded once. Additional DNA sequences in this sample encode the identical CDR3. J is TRBJ2-3 and V is TRBV18; D gene uncertain. Trimming removed 9 bases from V and 0 bases from J, with 4 bases in between. CDR3 length: 11 residues. Germline values: CDR1 KGHSH, CDR2 LQKENI. The CDR3 nucleotides read TGTGCCAGTTCTAGCACAGATACGCAGTATTTT. Its protein is CASSSTDTQYF.

This clone was detected only once. The chain carries TRBV6-2 or TRBV6-3 and TRBJ2-7; D tentatively fits TRBD1 or TRBD2 (5 bases each). The CDR3 loop spans 14 amino acids. The germline V and J ends were trimmed by 8 bases and 2 bases, with 16 bases remaining between them. Germline values: CDR1 MNHEY, CDR2 SVGEGT. The CDR3 nucleotides are TGTGCCAGCTGTTGCCGGGACGGAACCTACGAGCAGTACTTC. It encodes CASCCRDGTYEQYF.

The V and J genes are TRBV5-4 and TRBJ2-3, with a weak D call TRBD1 (5 bases). This CDR3 comprises 13 residues. V dropped 2 bases and J dropped 4 bases, with 8 bases sitting between them. Germline CDR1 and CDR2: SGHNT and YYREEE (reference sequence). CDR3 residues: CASSFGAPDTQYF. In DNA, the CDR3 is TGTGCCAGCAGCTTTGGGGCCCCAGATACGCAGTATTTT.

The V gene is TRBV6-6, the J gene TRBJ1-1; D not certain. Trimming removed 5 bases from V and 2 bases from J, with 9 bases in between. The CDR3 runs to 13 residues. Germline CDR1 MNHNY, CDR2 SVGAGI (reference sequence). CDR3 sequence reads: CASSSPGNTEAFF. DNA of the CDR3: TGTGCCAGCAGTAGCCCCGGAAACACTGAAGCTTTCTTT.

V is TRBV12-5 and J is TRBJ1-5, with a possible D match to TRBD1 (5 bases). Per the germline V gene, CDR1 is LGHNT and CDR2 is FRNRAP. The V end was cut by 0 bases, the J end by 2 bases, with 11 bases between. The CDR3 sequence is 16 residues long. CDR3 sequence: CASGLVQGGGNQPQHF. As DNA, the CDR3 is TGTGCTAGTGGTTTGGTACAAGGAGGGGGCAATCAGCCCCAGCATTTT.

This rearrangement joins TRBV9 to TRBJ2-7; D is uncertain. The ends were cut back, 0 bases at V and 3 bases at J, with 13 bases in the middle. CDR1 SGDLS and CDR2 YYNGEE come from the germline V gene. CDR3 size: 15 residues. CDR3 bases: TGTGCCAGCAGCGTAGAGGCCACCTTCAACTACGAGCAGTACTTC. Translated: CASSVEATFNYEQYF. Drawing the rest from reference TRBV9 and TRBJ2-7, the complete variable domain is DSGVTQTPKHLITATGQRVTLRCSPRSGDLSVYWYQQSLDQGLQFLIQYYNGEERAKGNILERFSAQQFPDLHSELNLSSLELGDSALYFCASSVEATFNYEQYFGPGTRLTVT.

This chain joins TRBV30 and TRBJ1-2, with 7 bases lining up with TRBD1. V was clipped by 2 bases and J by 2 bases; unmatched bases: 5. The CDR3 runs to 14 residues. Per germline, CDR1 GTSNPN and CDR2 SVGIG (reference sequence). DNA for the CDR3: TGTGCCTGGAGTAAGGGACAGATAAACTATGGCTACACCTTC. Amino acid sequence: CAWSKGQINYGYTF.

The sample holds a few counts of this clone. This chain joins TRBV3-1 (or the pseudogene TRBV3-2) and TRBJ2-2; maybe TRBD1 (5 bases). This CDR3 region has 14 residues. The germline V and J ends were trimmed by 0 bases and 4 bases, with 6 bases remaining between them. Germline V gives CDR1 LGHDT, CDR2 YNNKEL (reference sequence). CDR3 DNA sequence: TGTGCCAGCAGCCAAGACAGGGCCACCGGGGAGCTGTTTTTT. Its translation is CASSQDRATGELFF.